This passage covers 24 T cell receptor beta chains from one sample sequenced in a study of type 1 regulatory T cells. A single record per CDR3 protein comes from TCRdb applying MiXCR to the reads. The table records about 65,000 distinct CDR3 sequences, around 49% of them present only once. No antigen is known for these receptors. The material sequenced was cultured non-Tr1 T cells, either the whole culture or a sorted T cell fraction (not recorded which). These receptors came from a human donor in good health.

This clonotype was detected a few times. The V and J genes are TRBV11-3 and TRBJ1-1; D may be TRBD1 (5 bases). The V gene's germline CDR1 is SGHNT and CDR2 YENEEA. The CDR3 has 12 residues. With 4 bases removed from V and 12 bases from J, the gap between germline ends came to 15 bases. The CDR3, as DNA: TGTGCCAGCAGCTCTAACGGAGGGGAACCTTTCTTT. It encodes CASSSNGGEPFF.

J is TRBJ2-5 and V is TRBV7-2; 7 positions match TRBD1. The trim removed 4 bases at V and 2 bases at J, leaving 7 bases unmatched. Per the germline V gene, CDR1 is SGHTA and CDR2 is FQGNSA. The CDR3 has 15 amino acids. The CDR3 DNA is TGTGCCAGCAGCTCGCTGGGACAGCCACAAGAGACCCAGTACTTC. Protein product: CASSSLGQPQETQYF. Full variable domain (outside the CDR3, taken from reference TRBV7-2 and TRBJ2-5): GAGVSQSPSNKVTEKGKDVELRCDPISGHTALYWYRQSLGQGLEFLIYFQGNSAPDKSGLPSDRFSAERTGGSVSTLTIQRTQQEDSAVYLCASSSLGQPQETQYFGPGTRLLVL.

CDR3 protein: CSAAMRGGGALDTQYF. The CDR3 nucleotides are TGCAGTGCCGCCATGCGTGGCGGGGGGGCCCTGGATACGCAGTATTTT. This sequence joins TRBV20-1 and TRBJ2-3, with TRBD2 matching 9 bases. CDR1 and CDR2 from the germline V gene are DFQATT and SNEGSKA (reference sequence). The CDR3 runs 16 residues. With V trimmed by 6 bases and J by 6 bases, 16 bases remained unmatched.

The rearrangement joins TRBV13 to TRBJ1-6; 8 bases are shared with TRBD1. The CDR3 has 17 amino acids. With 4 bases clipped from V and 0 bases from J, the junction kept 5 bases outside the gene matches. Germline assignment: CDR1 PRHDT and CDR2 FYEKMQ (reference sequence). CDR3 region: CASSWTGLSSYNSPLHF. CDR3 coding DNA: TGTGCCAGCAGCTGGACAGGGCTCAGCTCCTATAATTCACCCCTCCACTTT.

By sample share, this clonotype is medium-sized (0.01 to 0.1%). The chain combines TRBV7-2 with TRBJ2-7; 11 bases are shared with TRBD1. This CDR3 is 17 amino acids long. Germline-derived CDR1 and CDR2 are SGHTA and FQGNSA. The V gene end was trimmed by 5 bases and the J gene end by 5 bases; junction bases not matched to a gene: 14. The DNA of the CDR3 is TGTGCCAGCAGCCGAGCCGTAGGGACAGGGGGTCTGGACGAGCAGTACTTC. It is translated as CASSRAVGTGGLDEQYF.

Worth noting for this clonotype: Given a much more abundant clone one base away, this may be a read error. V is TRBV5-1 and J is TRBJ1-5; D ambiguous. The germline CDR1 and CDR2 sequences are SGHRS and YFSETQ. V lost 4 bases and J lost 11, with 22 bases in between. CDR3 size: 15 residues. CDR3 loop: CASSLVGSPGQSQHF. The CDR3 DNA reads TGCGCCAGCAGCCTTGTAGGGTCGCCGGGCCAGTCCCAGCATTTT. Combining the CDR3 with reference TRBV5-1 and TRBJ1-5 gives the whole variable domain KAGVTQTPRYLIKTRGQQVTLSCSPISGHRSVSWYQQTPGQGLQFLFEYFSETQRNKGNFPGRFSGRQFSNSRSEMNVSTLELGDSALYLCASSLVGSPGQSQHFGDGTRLSIL.

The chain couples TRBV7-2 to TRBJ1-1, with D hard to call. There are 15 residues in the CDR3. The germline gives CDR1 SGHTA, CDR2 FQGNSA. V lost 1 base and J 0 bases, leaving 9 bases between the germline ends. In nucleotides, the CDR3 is TGTGCCAGCAGCTTAGGAGGCGGGGTGAACACTGAAGCTTTCTTT. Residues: CASSLGGGVNTEAFF.

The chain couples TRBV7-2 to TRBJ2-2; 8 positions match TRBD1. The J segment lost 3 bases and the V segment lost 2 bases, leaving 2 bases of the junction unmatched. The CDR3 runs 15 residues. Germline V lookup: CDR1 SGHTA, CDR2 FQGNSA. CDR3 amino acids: CASSLIQGDTGELFF. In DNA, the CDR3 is TGTGCCAGCAGCTTAATACAGGGGGACACCGGGGAGCTGTTTTTT. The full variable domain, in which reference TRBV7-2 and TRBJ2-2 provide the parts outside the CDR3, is GAGVSQSPSNKVTEKGKDVELRCDPISGHTALYWYRQSLGQGLEFLIYFQGNSAPDKSGLPSDRFSAERTGGSVSTLTIQRTQQEDSAVYLCASSLIQGDTGELFFGEGSRLTVL.

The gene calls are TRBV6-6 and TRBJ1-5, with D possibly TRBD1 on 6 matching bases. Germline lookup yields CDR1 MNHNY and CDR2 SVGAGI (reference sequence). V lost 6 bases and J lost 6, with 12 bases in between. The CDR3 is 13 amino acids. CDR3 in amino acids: CASSKNRAQPQHF. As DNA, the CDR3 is TGTGCCAGCAGCAAGAACAGGGCTCAGCCCCAGCATTTT.

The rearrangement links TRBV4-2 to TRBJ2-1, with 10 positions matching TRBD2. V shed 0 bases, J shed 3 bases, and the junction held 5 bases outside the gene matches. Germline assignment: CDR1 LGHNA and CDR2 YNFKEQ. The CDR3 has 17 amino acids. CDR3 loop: CASSQDEAGGLYNEQFF. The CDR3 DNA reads TGTGCCAGCAGCCAAGATGAAGCGGGGGGGCTCTACAATGAGCAGTTCTTC.

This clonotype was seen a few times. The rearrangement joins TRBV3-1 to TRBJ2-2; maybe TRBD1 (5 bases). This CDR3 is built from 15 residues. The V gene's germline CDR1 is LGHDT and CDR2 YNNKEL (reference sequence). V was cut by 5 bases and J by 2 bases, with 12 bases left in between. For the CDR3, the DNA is TGTGCCAGCAGCTTGTGGGGCCCAAACACCGGGGAGCTGTTTTTT. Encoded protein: CASSLWGPNTGELFF.

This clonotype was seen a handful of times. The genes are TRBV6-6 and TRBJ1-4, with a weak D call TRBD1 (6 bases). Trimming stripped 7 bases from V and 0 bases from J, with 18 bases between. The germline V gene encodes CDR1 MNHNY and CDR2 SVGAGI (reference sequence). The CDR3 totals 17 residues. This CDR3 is CASKGRQAVATNEKLFF. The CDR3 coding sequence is TGTGCCAGCAAAGGGAGACAGGCTGTCGCAACTAATGAAAAACTGTTTTTT.

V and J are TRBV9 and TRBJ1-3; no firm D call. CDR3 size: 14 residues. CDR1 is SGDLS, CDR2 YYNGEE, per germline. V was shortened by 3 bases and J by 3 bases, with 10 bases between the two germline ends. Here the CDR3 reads CASSANVFGNTIYF. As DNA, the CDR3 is TGTGCCAGCAGCGCCAATGTCTTTGGAAACACCATATATTTT.

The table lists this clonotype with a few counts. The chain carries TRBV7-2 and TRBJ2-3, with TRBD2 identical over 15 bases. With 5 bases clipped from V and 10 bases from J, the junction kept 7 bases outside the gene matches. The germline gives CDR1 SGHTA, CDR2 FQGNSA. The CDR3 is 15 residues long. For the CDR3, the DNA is TGTGCCAGCAGCACCGGGACTAGCGGGGGGAGGGCGCAGTATTTT. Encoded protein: CASSTGTSGGRAQYF.

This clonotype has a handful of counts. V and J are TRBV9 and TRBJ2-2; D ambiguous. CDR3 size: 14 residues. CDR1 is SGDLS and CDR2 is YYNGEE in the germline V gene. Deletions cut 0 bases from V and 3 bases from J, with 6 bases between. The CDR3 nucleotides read TGTGCCAGCAGCGTAGCGGCGGACACCGGGGAGCTGTTTTTT. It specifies CASSVAADTGELFF.

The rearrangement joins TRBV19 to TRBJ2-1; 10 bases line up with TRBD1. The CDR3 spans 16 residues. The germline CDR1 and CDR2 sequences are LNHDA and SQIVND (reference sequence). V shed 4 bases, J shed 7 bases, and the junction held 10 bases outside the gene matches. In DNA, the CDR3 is TGTGCCAGTAGTAACCCCGGGACAGGGGCAAGGAATGAGCAGTTCTTC. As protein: CASSNPGTGARNEQFF. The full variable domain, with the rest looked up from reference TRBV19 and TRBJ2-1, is DGGITQSPKYLFRKEGQNVTLSCEQNLNHDAMYWYRQDPGQGLRLIYYSQIVNDFQKGDIAEGYSVSREKKESFPLTVTSAQKNPTAFYLCASSNPGTGARNEQFFGPGTRLTVL.

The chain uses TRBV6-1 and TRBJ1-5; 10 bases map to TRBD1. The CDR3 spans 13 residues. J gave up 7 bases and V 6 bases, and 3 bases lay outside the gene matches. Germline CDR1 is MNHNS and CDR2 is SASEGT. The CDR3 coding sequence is TGTGCCAGCAGCGGGACAGGGGTGCAGCCCCAGCATTTT. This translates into CASSGTGVQPQHF.

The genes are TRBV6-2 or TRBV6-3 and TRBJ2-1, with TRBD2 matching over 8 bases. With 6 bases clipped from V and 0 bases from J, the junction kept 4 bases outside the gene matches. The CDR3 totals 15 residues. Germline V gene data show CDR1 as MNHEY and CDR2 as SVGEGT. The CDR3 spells CASSRSGDSYNEQFF. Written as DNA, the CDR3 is TGTGCCAGCAGCCGTAGCGGGGACTCCTACAATGAGCAGTTCTTC.

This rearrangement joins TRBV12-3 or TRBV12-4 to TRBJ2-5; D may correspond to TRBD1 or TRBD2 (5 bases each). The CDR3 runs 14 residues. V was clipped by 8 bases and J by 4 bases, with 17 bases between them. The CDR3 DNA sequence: TGTGCCAGCTCGCCCCCCGGGGCTATAGAGACCCAGTACTTC. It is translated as CASSPPGAIETQYF.

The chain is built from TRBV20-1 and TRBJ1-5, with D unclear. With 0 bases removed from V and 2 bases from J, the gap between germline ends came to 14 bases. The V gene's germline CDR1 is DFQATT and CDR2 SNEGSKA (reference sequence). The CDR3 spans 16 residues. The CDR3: CSARDGRVSGNQPQHF. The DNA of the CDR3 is TGCAGTGCTAGAGATGGAAGGGTCTCGGGCAATCAGCCCCAGCATTTT.

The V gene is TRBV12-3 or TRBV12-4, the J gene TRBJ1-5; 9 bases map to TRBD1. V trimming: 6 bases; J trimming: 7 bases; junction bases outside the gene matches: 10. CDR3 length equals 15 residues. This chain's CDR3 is CASRNGTGSRQPQHF. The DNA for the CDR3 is TGTGCCAGCAGGAACGGGACAGGGTCGCGGCAGCCCCAGCATTTT.

For the CDR3, the DNA is TGCAGTGCTACCCGGGACACGAACACTGAAGCTTTCTTT. It translates to CSATRDTNTEAFF. This chain joins TRBV20-1 and TRBJ1-1; D may be TRBD1 (6 bases). This CDR3 is 13 amino acids long. Trimming removed 4 bases at V and 1 base at J, with 10 bases between. Germline values: CDR1 DFQATT, CDR2 SNEGSKA (reference sequence).

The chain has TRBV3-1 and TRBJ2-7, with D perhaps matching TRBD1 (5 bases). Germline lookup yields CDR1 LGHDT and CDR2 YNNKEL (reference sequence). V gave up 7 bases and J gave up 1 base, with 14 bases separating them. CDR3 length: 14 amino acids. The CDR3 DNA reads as TGTGCCAGCATCTTAGACGACAGTTCCTACGAGCAGTACTTC. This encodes CASILDDSSYEQYF.

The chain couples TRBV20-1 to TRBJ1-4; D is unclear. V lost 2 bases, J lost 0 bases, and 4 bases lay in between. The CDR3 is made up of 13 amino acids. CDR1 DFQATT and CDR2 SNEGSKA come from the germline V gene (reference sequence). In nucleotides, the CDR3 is TGCAGTGCTAGACACGCAACTAATGAAAAACTGTTTTTT. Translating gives CSARHATNEKLFF.